These T cell receptor beta chains were read from a single sample in a study of technical replicates of blood from several donors. The assay was immunoSEQ multiplex PCR, and TCRdb's table has in-frame clones only and misses some. This repertoire shows about 88,000 clones, roughly 90% found once; its top ten account for around 0.3%. The sequenced material came from T cells isolated from PBMCs. These receptors were collected from a human donor in good health. Both conserved end residues are part of each CDR3. D genes are given only for firm matches. The size entry is marked missing in some rows and otherwise reads once, few, many or a size class.

v_call	clone_size	d_call	j_call	cdr3_aa	cdr3_nt
TRBV5-1	once	-	TRBJ2-5	CASSLSPQGYQETQYF	TGCGCCAGCAGCCTTAGCCCGCAGGGATACCAAGAGACCCAGTACTTC
TRBV28	-	-	TRBJ1-5	CASSPFNQPQHF	TGTGCCAGCAGTCCGTTCAATCAGCCCCAGCATTTT
TRBV10-1	-	-	TRBJ2-3	CASSEGPGADTQYF	TGCGCCAGCAGTGAAGGGCCCGGGGCAGATACGCAGTATTTT
TRBV7-6	-	-	TRBJ1-1	CASSSYEQNTEAFF	TGTGCCAGCAGCTCGTATGAACAGAACACTGAAGCTTTCTTT
TRBV7-2	-	TRBD1	TRBJ2-7	CASSDLGTGLTYEQYF	TGTGCCAGCAGCGATTTAGGGACAGGTTTAACCTACGAGCAGTACTTC
TRBV25-1	-	TRBD1	TRBJ2-7	CASSVAGTGAVYEQYF	TGTGCCAGCAGTGTTGCCGGGACAGGGGCAGTCTACGAGCAGTACTTC
TRBV28	-	-	TRBJ1-5	CASSVSGRYSNQPQHF	TGTGCCAGCAGCGTGTCTGGGAGGTATAGCAATCAGCCCCAGCATTTT
TRBV7-3	-	-	TRBJ2-3	CASSLAETDTQYF	TGTGCCAGCAGCTTAGCGGAAACAGATACGCAGTATTTT
TRBV2	-	-	TRBJ1-5	CASSEVRGGQPQHF	TGTGCCAGCAGTGAAGTCAGGGGTGGACAGCCCCAGCATTTT
TRBV5-1	once	-	TRBJ1-5	CASSLAQDQPQHF	TGCGCCAGCAGCTTGGCCCAGGATCAGCCCCAGCATTTT
TRBV5-4	-	TRBD1	TRBJ1-1	CASSRQGNTEAFF	TGTGCCAGCAGCCGACAGGGGAACACTGAAGCTTTCTTT
TRBV28	-	-	TRBJ2-1	CASSFKFAGPSSFRYNEQFF	TGTGCCAGCAGTTTTAAATTCGCGGGACCATCGAGTTTTCGGTACAATGAGCAGTTCTTC
TRBV28	-	TRBD1	TRBJ1-1	CASSYYTKQGKNTEAFF	TGTGCCAGCAGTTATTATACAAAACAGGGGAAGAACACTGAAGCTTTCTTT
TRBV11-2	-	TRBD1	TRBJ2-6	CASSQQTGASGANVLTF	TGTGCCAGCAGCCAGCAGACAGGGGCCTCTGGGGCCAACGTCCTGACTTTC
TRBV19	-	TRBD2	TRBJ2-7	CASSLAGGQNEQYF	TGTGCCAGTAGTCTAGCGGGAGGGCAAAACGAGCAGTACTTC
TRBV6-6	-	-	TRBJ2-1	CASQRGTYNEQFF	TGTGCCAGCCAAAGGGGAACCTACAATGAGCAGTTCTTC
TRBV6-5	-	TRBD2	TRBJ2-3	CASRPSGRQGDTQYF	TGTGCCAGCAGACCTAGCGGGAGGCAAGGAGATACGCAGTATTTT
TRBV4-1	-	TRBD1	TRBJ1-1	CASSHPTGRNTEAFF	TGCGCCAGCAGCCATCCGACAGGGCGGAACACTGAAGCTTTCTTT
TRBV13	-	TRBD1	TRBJ1-6	CASSRDRVISPLHF	TGTGCCAGCTCTCGGGACAGGGTTATTTCACCCCTCCACTTT
TRBV19	-	TRBD2	TRBJ2-5	CASSRGGNQETQYF	TGTGCCAGTAGTAGGGGGGGGAATCAAGAGACCCAGTACTTC
TRBV5-8	-	-	TRBJ2-6	CASSDSSGANVLTF	TGTGCCAGCAGCGACAGCTCTGGGGCCAACGTCCTGACTTTC
TRBV6-1	-	TRBD1	TRBJ2-7	CASSENGVGQGAREQYF	TGTGCCAGCAGTGAAAATGGCGTGGGACAGGGGGCGCGGGAGCAGTACTTC
TRBV5-1	-	TRBD2	TRBJ2-7	CASSVGLAGSLFREQYF	TGCGCCAGCAGCGTGGGACTAGCGGGTAGTCTGTTTCGCGAGCAGTACTTC
TRBV7-8	once	-	TRBJ2-1	CASSLGQGQFF	TGTGCCAGCAGCTTAGGGCAGGGGCAGTTCTTC
TRBV6-6	-	-	TRBJ2-7	CASSYHYEQYF	TGTGCCAGCAGTTACCACTACGAGCAGTACTTC
TRBV7-8	-	TRBD1	TRBJ2-2	CASSRQGAGRELFF	TGTGCCAGCAGTAGACAGGGCGCCGGTAGGGAGCTGTTTTTT